The 9 T cell receptor beta chains below come from one sample, sequenced in a study of blood T cell repertoires in COVID-19. The assay was immunoSEQ multiplex PCR, and TCRdb's table has in-frame clones only and misses some. The sample shows about 400,000 clones, 85% to 90% of them seen only once. The sample taken for sequencing was peripheral blood. These receptors all stem from a woman aged 25 to 39 with acute or convalescent COVID-19.

This chain links TRBV4-1 with TRBJ2-2; D is unclear. The CDR3 has 16 amino acids. V lost 2 bases to trimming and J lost 6 bases, with 16 bases between them. Germline CDR1 is MGHRA and CDR2 is YSYEKL. The CDR3 region has the DNA TGCGCCAGCAGCCAATCAGTTCTAGGAGTGTCCGGGGAGCTGTTTTTT. Translation gives CASSQSVLGVSGELFF.

The chain is built from TRBV29-1 and TRBJ1-1; D is unclear. The CDR3 spans 13 residues. Germline V gives CDR1 SQVTM, CDR2 ANQGSEA. V lost 7 bases to trimming and J lost 1 base, with 13 bases between them. In nucleotides, the CDR3 is TGCAGCGCAATCCCAGGATGGAACACTGAAGCTTTCTTT. Its translation: CSAIPGWNTEAFF.

This clone was detected only a few times. V usage is TRBV7-9 and J usage is TRBJ1-1; D might be TRBD1 (6 bases). The V and J ends lost 4 bases and 0 bases respectively, with 12 bases between them. CDR3 length equals 15 residues. The V gene's germline CDR1 is SEHNR and CDR2 FQNEAQ (reference sequence). For the CDR3, the DNA is TGTGCCAGCAGCTCAAGGGACACTATGAACACTGAAGCTTTCTTT. Its translation: CASSSRDTMNTEAFF.

The rearrangement joins TRBV10-3 to TRBJ2-7; 8 bases agree with TRBD1. This CDR3 is 12 amino acids long. Germline V lookup: CDR1 ENHRY, CDR2 SYGVKD. V gave up 8 bases and J gave up 5 bases; unmatched junction bases: 5. The CDR3 sequence is CAIGRTGNEQYF. The CDR3 coding sequence is TGTGCCATCGGGCGGACAGGGAACGAGCAGTACTTC.

The chain combines TRBV30 with TRBJ2-3; D is unresolved. This CDR3 has 11 amino acids. Germline CDR1 GTSNPN, CDR2 SVGIG (reference sequence). The V and J ends lost 3 bases and 6 bases respectively, with 7 bases between them. In nucleotides, the CDR3 is TGTGCCTGGAGAGCCCGGGATACGCAGTATTTT. Residues: CAWRARDTQYF.

The rearrangement links TRBV6-5 to TRBJ1-4, with 8 bases matching TRBD1. CDR3 length: 14 amino acids. The germline V gene has CDR1 MNHEY and CDR2 SVGAGI. V lost 4 bases to trimming and J lost 5 bases; unmatched junction nucleotides: 3. The CDR3 sequence is CASSFRTGNEKLFF. In DNA form, the CDR3 reads TGTGCCAGCAGTTTCCGGACAGGGAATGAAAAACTGTTTTTT.

The genes are TRBV5-1 and TRBJ1-2; weak D call: TRBD1 (5 bases). The germline V and J ends were trimmed by 4 bases and 8 bases, with 12 bases remaining between them. The CDR3 runs 12 residues. Germline CDR1 SGHRS, CDR2 YFSETQ. The DNA of the CDR3 is TGCGCCAGCAGCGAGCCACGGGGGGGCTACACCTTC. Translation: CASSEPRGGYTF.

This chain links TRBV19 with TRBJ2-3, with 9 nucleotides matching TRBD1. The CDR3 is 15 amino acids. V dropped 5 bases and J dropped 5; count of bases not matched to a gene: 8. Germline V CDR1 and CDR2: LNHDA, SQIVND (reference sequence). For the CDR3, the DNA is TGTGCCAGTAGTCTAACAGGGGGCAAATTAGATACGCAGTATTTT. It is translated as CASSLTGGKLDTQYF.

The rearrangement joins TRBV2 to TRBJ2-5; 7 bases align to TRBD1. Germline lookup yields CDR1 SNHLY and CDR2 FYNNEI. J lost 5 bases, V lost 8 bases, and 11 bases had no gene match. The CDR3 length is 14 residues. The CDR3 DNA follows: TGTGCCAGCGGAAGACAGGCCAGGGGGGAGACCCAGTACTTC. Encoded protein: CASGRQARGETQYF.